This T cell receptor (beta chain) was obtained from a study of cytomegalovirus exposure and HLA in healthy donors (dated by TCRdb to about 2017). About the full investigation: An earlier analysis of some 620 of the donors reported 276 Gb of sequence data and around 100 million unique TCR beta sequences obtained from approximately 180 million T cells. The number of donors typed differed by locus, with roughly 620-640 for A, B, C, DRB1 and DQB1, about 500 for DQA1, 606 for DPA1, and 400 to 490 for DPB1. A later analysis re-examined previously published TCR beta repertoires from 610 or so donors and added high-resolution HLA genotyping to investigate patterns of TCR occurrence. Because of strong linkage in the cohort, 4 to 6 DR-DQ haplotypes were treated as single units for association and clustering. In a later genetic analysis, genome-wide SNP genotypes for about three fifths of the roughly 670 donors were used, and that subset was treated as a discovery cohort. Along with the approximately 700-subject first cohort, a separate validation cohort of 120 different subjects was used. To predict cytomegalovirus infection status, the study combined high-throughput TCR immunosequencing, statistical association of individual TCRs with disease status, and machine learning. The genetic ancestry cluster associated with self-reported Caucasian donors included around 76% of the roughly 360 genotyped donors. In the later analysis, no new phenotypic data were used to find candidate immune exposures; instead, reliance was placed on TCR beta sequences and their occurrence across donors. The study aimed to test whether signatures of past pathogen exposure could be identified by cataloging public T cell receptors. Donor age, sex, ethnicity and CMV serostatus were compiled alongside the repertoire data. Both class I and class II loci were covered by HLA typing, at four-digit resolution. Using immunosequencing, the study profiled T cell repertoires from 500 to 800 subjects and related those repertoires to cytomegalovirus serostatus. All discovery cohort repertoires had been generated on a single sequencing platform. Among roughly 400 genotyped donors of the cohort, an average of about 240,000 unique TCR beta nucleotide sequences were sequenced per donor, approximately 20% of them non-productive. About 300 gigabases of sequencing data and approximately 93 million unique TCR sequences were included in an early release covering around 600 HLA-typed donors. In an earlier analysis of 587 of the donors, high-throughput TCR beta sequencing was used to judge whether each TCR beta V gene segment behaved as functional or pseudogenic. Study-wide conclusions, independent of this receptor: A later analysis associated about 17,000 TCR beta sequences with specific HLA alleles at a false discovery rate of 0.05. In an earlier analysis of about 600 of the donors, most TCR beta V segments appeared in productive rearrangements about 87% or about 30% of the time, broadly matching IMGT annotations. A few of the identified cytomegalovirus-associated TCR beta chains were confirmed in vitro to be specific for cytomegalovirus antigens. The presence/absence analyses assumed that sequencing depth was roughly uniform across donors, and that assumption may not be true. It was suggested by the authors that the approach could potentially be generalized to other disease states and immunological phenotypes. This cohort had only TCR beta chains sequenced, and the lack of alpha or paired-chain data limited which features could be detected. The classifier was reported to diagnose cytomegalovirus status with high specificity and sensitivity in both the original cohort and the validation cohort. A later genetic analysis associated a missense DCLRE1C variant with V-gene and J-gene trimming of TCR beta chains, and an independent cohort replicated the association. According to a later analysis, TCR association rates differed among HLA loci, with DRB1 alleles showing the most associated TCRs and HLA-C alleles showing the fewest. A later analysis reported that several top co-occurrence clusters appeared linked to parvovirus B19, influenza, CMV and Epstein-Barr virus. Assigning TCR associations to individual alleles was difficult when HLA alleles, especially DR and DQ, strongly co-occurred. A further reported finding was that TCR beta sequences accurately predicted the HLA-A and HLA-B alleles for most subjects in the first cohort. In a later analysis, HLA-associated TCR beta chains were found to be more clonally expanded and to have lower generation probabilities than equally common non-associated chains. Some IMGT-functional V segments, including TRBV6-2 and TRBV6-3, could not be told apart with the 87-base-pair reads, so those segments were excluded. According to a later analysis, most CMV-associated TCR beta chains appeared to be HLA-restricted, and the HLA associations seemed to be driven largely by CMV exposure. Most TCR sequences were seen in very few donors, while some public TCRs were found in many individuals. Correlated functional status among segregating V segments might be attributable to linkage disequilibrium, but an unknown experimental factor could not be ruled out. A later genetic analysis reported fewer N-insertions in productive TCRs among donors in an Asian-associated ancestry cluster than the roughly 700-donor mean. The earlier analysis of 587 of the donors excluded some 15 rarely observed V segments, including chromosome 9 orphons, because counts were too low. CMV serostatus was the only immune exposure information available for the cohort. The study gave a list of some 150 TCR beta chains associated with cytomegalovirus. A group of highly shared sequence variants was considered likely to be a technical artifact of the sequencing pipeline. Because some donors lacked HLA typing at each locus, the association tests relied only on the typed subset.

Points on this clone: The antigen it binds to is not known. No base quality values were provided; no much bigger clone lies one nucleotide off.

The cohort comprised 666 healthy bone marrow donors. All cohort members were sampled while nominally healthy, although unrecorded immune exposures were likely present. The donor was CMV seronegative and was included in the group of a few hundred seronegative cohort members. Each donor provided a peripheral blood sample, and peripheral blood mononuclear cells were used for TCR beta sequencing. Genomic DNA was extracted from the blood cell samples with the Qiagen DNeasy Blood Extraction Kit. Libraries were made using the immunoSEQ multiplex PCR assay. The multiplex PCR relied on a mix of 60 forward primers for TCR Vbeta segments and 13 reverse primers for TCR Jbeta segments. The CDR3 region of rearranged TCR beta genes was amplified from genomic DNA with a multiplex PCR assay. The Illumina HiSeq System was used to sequence the amplified TCR beta libraries as 87-base-pair reads. For the original study's pipeline: Across the 500 to 700 repertoires, a later analysis counted tens of millions of unique TCR beta chains, around 11 million of which were shared by at least two donors. Raw reads were error-corrected and collapsed into unique sequences by a nearest-neighbor algorithm in which closely related sequences were merged to remove PCR and sequencing errors. To assign V, D and J gene segments, CDR3 sequences were aligned to IMGT reference sequences. Each retained sequence needed at least a six-nucleotide match to both a V gene segment and a J gene segment. Rearrangements were classified as productive when the CDR3 lacked stop codons and remained in frame with V and J, and all other rearrangements were classified as non-productive. CDR3 was defined according to IMGT convention as the region running from the second conserved V-encoded cysteine to the conserved J-encoded phenylalanine. The earlier analysis of about 610 of the donors excluded sequences that lacked an unambiguous match to a single V gene segment. In an earlier analysis of around 600 of the donors, V segments were called functional above 56.7% productive rearrangements and were called segregating when the between-donor standard deviation exceeded 5%. To diagnose cytomegalovirus status from the catalog of TCR beta chain sequences, a statistical classification framework was built. V and J gene assignment, in a later analysis, came from comparing TCR nucleotide sequences with IMGT/GENE-DB human TR gene sequences. In a later analysis, CDR3 sequences and most-parsimonious VDJ recombination scenarios were assigned using the TCRdist pipeline. In a later analysis, each TCR beta chain was defined by its CDR3 amino acid sequence together with its V-gene family, and reads without a unique V-gene family were excluded. To address suspected cross-contamination and a sequencing artifact, a later analysis removed under 600 highly shared, low-generation-probability nucleotide sequences. A later analysis calculated a clonal expansion index for each public chain from normalized within-repertoire ranks of inferred template counts. In a later analysis, generation probabilities were computed using a VDJ recombination model fitted to out-of-frame rearrangements, and the results were checked against IGoR. A later analysis scored TCR-TCR, TCR-HLA and TCR-CMV co-occurrence with hypergeometric tests, applying a repertoire-size bias correction to TCR pairs. To estimate false discovery rates, a later analysis permuted the HLA or CMV assignments 20 times. In a later analysis, co-occurring TCRs were grouped using DBSCAN, with TCRdist sequence similarity added in when clustering inside HLA-allele-positive subsets. Repertoires with fewer than 30,000 or more than 120,000 public chains, plus five repertoires with anomalous nucleotide sharing, were excluded from co-occurrence clustering. In TCRdb, the immuneACCESS table is reduced to in-frame sequences with V and J assigned. These tables do not hold every clone; where another copy was compared, an unresolved V gene accounts for under half, and the others remain unexplained. From that table come the V and J calls and clone size; the DNA was used to work out D and trimming. The sample table lists over 95,000 clones, 76% of them with a count of one. The top ten clones comprise roughly 2% of the sample.

From the cysteine up to the phenylalanine, the CDR3 has a length of 14 residues. Only the CDR3 part of the read is kept: 42 bases, read in frame from the first base. The CDR1 and CDR2 encoded by the germline V gene (reference sequence) are SGHNT and YYREEE. V sheds 4 bases and J sheds 6 bases, leaving 16 bases between their ends. Sequencing used PBMCs. Recombination linked TRBV5-4 to TRBJ2-5; the D gene is possibly TRBD1, with 5 bases matching. This TCR was sampled from a man aged 40-50 years in good health and CMV-seronegative. The CDR3 here reads CASSIRAGRKTQYF. The nucleotide sequence reads TGTGCCAGCAGCATTAGGGCAGGGCGGAAGACCCAGTACTTC. Here the CDR3 is joined to the reference TRBV5-4 and TRBJ2-5 genes, and the full variable domain is: ETGVTQSPTHLIKTRGQQVTLRCSSQSGHNTVSWYQQALGQGPQFIFQYYREEENGRGNFPPRFSGLQFPNYSSELNVNALELDDSALYLCASSIRAGRKTQYFGPGTRLLVL.